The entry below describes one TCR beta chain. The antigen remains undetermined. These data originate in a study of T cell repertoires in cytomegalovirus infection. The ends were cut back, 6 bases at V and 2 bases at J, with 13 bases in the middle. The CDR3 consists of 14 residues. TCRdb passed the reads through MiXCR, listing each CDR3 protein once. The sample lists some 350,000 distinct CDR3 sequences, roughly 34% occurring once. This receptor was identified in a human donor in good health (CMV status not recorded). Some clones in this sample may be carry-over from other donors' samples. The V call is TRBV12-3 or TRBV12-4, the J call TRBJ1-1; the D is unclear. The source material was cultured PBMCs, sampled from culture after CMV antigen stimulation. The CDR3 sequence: CASSRLAGNTEAFF. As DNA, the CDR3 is TGTGCCAGCAGCCGACTCGCGGGCAACACTGAAGCTTTCTTT.